This T cell receptor beta chain was sequenced during a study of blood T cell repertoires in COVID-19. The assay was immunoSEQ multiplex PCR, and TCRdb's table has in-frame clones only and misses some. The data contain more than 100,000 clones, around 80% of them singletons. The length of the CDR3 is 13 residues. The V gene's germline CDR1 is SGHVS and CDR2 FQNEAQ. V lost 6 bases, J lost 7 bases, and 13 bases lay in between. This clone has a handful of counts. This receptor was identified in a man aged 55 to 70 with active or convalescent COVID-19. This chain joins TRBV7-8 and TRBJ1-5; a weak D match, TRBD1 (5 bases). The sample taken for sequencing was peripheral blood. The CDR3 bases are TGTGCCAGCAGTTTGTGGGGCGGACAGCCCCAGCATTTT. Protein product: CASSLWGGQPQHF.